The 20 T cell receptor beta chains given below trace back to one sample, sequenced in a study of CD4 and CD8 cells across lung adenocarcinoma regions. A single record per CDR3 protein comes from TCRdb applying MiXCR to the PCR reads. The data show several thousand distinct CDR3 sequences, roughly 57% seen once. Sequencing was carried out using CD8+ T cells from the center of a lung tumor. Receptors originate from a male donor with lung adenocarcinoma. The CD4 and CD8 labels of this study may be unreliable.

This chain links TRBV10-3 with TRBJ2-3; D is undetermined. Per germline, CDR1 ENHRY and CDR2 SYGVKD. The CDR3 has 13 residues. Trimming shortened V by 10 bases and J by 5 bases, and 16 bases separated the two germline ends. CDR3 residues: CATLSPFLDTQYF. The CDR3 DNA follows: TGTGCCACCCTCTCCCCCTTCCTAGATACGCAGTATTTT.

The rearrangement joins TRBV7-2 to TRBJ2-4, with 7 positions matching TRBD1. The V and J ends lost 5 bases and 6 bases, in that order; junction bases with no gene match: 7. Germline CDR1 SGHTA, CDR2 FQGNSA. The CDR3 is 14 residues long. The CDR3, as DNA: TGTGCCAGCAGCAGTCGACAGGGTGTAAACATTCAGTACTTC. It is translated as CASSSRQGVNIQYF.

The sample holds many counts of this clonotype. The rearrangement uses TRBV27 and TRBJ2-5; TRBD2 might be the D (6 bases). This CDR3 region has 14 residues. Trimming shortened V by 7 bases and J by 2 bases, and 14 bases separated the two germline ends. Looked up from germline, CDR1 is MNHEY and CDR2 is SMNVEV (reference sequence). The chain's CDR3 is CASTPRGRQETQYF. CDR3 nucleotides: TGTGCCAGCACCCCCCGGGGGAGGCAAGAGACCCAGTACTTC.

This clonotype was seen a handful of times. The chain is built from TRBV27 and TRBJ2-4, with 8 bases fitting TRBD1. The CDR3 is 16 residues long. Germline V gene data show CDR1 as MNHEY and CDR2 as SMNVEV (reference sequence). V lost 9 bases to trimming and J lost 1 base; unmatched junction nucleotides: 11. The CDR3 DNA reads as TGTGCCAGACCGGGCAGGGGGCGAGGGGCCAAAAACATTCAGTACTTC. This sequence encodes CARPGRGRGAKNIQYF.

The chain links TRBV6-1 to TRBJ2-1, with 10 bases aligning to TRBD2. J was trimmed by 3 bases and V by 6 bases; bases with no gene match: 5. Germline V gene sequence: CDR1 MNHNS, CDR2 SASEGT. This CDR3 has 15 residues. Here the CDR3 reads CASSRTSGDYNEQFF. CDR3 sequence (DNA): TGTGCCAGCAGCCGGACTAGCGGAGACTACAATGAGCAGTTCTTC.

The chain joins TRBV10-3 to TRBJ2-1; D ambiguous. CDR3 length equals 12 residues. Trimming took off 4 bases at V and 5 bases at J, with 6 bases between the two ends. The V gene's germline CDR1 is ENHRY and CDR2 SYGVKD. For the CDR3, the DNA is TGTGCCATCAGTGTGGATAACAATGAGCAGTTCTTC. It encodes CAISVDNNEQFF.

The V call is TRBV6-1, the J call TRBJ2-2; D remains unclear. CDR3 length: 14 amino acids. Trimming removed 6 bases from V and 3 bases from J, with 11 bases in between. In germline, CDR1 is MNHNS, CDR2 SASEGT. Here the CDR3 DNA reads TGTGCCAGCAGCCACAGCGTTTACACCGGGGAGCTGTTTTTT. Translated, it gives CASSHSVYTGELFF.

This rearrangement joins TRBV10-1 to TRBJ2-1, with a possible D match to TRBD1 (6 bases). From germline, CDR1 is WNHNN and CDR2 SYGVQD (reference sequence). Trimming took off 8 bases at V and 6 bases at J, with 17 bases between the two ends. The CDR3 loop spans 14 amino acids. The CDR3 reads CASARDTNSNEQFF. The CDR3 nucleotides read TGCGCCAGCGCCCGGGACACAAATTCCAATGAGCAGTTCTTC.

The V call is TRBV7-2, the J call TRBJ1-1; no definite D call. Trimming cost V 3 bases and J 1 base, with 6 bases left between them. The CDR3 runs 13 residues. Germline V gene lookup returns CDR1 SGHTA and CDR2 FQGNSA. The CDR3 DNA reads TGTGCCAGCAGCTTTTCAGGGAACACTGAAGCTTTCTTT. Its translation is CASSFSGNTEAFF.

This clonotype has more than one count but fewer than ten. The chain couples TRBV27 to TRBJ1-1, with D possibly TRBD1 on 6 matching bases. Per germline, CDR1 MNHEY and CDR2 SMNVEV (reference sequence). This CDR3 has 13 amino acids. V was trimmed by 6 bases and J by 6 bases, leaving 14 bases between them. This CDR3 reads CASRNQGSPEAFF. CDR3 DNA sequence: TGTGCCAGCAGAAATCAGGGGAGTCCTGAAGCTTTCTTT.

V is TRBV6-5 and J is TRBJ2-5; tentative D call: TRBD2 (5 bases). Germline lookup yields CDR1 MNHEY and CDR2 SVGAGI. There are 15 residues in the CDR3. V gave up 2 bases and J gave up 1 base, with 11 bases separating them. The CDR3 region is CASSYASGAQETQYF. CDR3 nucleotides: TGTGCCAGCAGTTACGCGAGCGGAGCCCAAGAGACCCAGTACTTC.

This rearrangement joins TRBV9 to TRBJ1-1, with TRBD1 matching 8 bases. Per the germline V gene, CDR1 is SGDLS and CDR2 is YYNGEE. The CDR3 loop spans 14 amino acids. After removal of 0 bases from V and 6 bases from J, the junction contained 4 bases not matched to a gene. The CDR3 nucleotides are TGTGCCAGCAGCGTAGTGTCAGGGGGCGCTGAAGCTTTCTTT. Protein sequence: CASSVVSGGAEAFF.

At least ten counts were recorded for this clonotype. The rearrangement joins TRBV6-1 to TRBJ2-3, with 8 positions matching TRBD2. J lost 2 bases, V lost 5 bases, and 9 bases had no gene match. This CDR3 spans 16 amino acids. Per germline, CDR1 MNHNS and CDR2 SASEGT. CDR3 region: CASSPSGHPTTDTQYF. Written as DNA, the CDR3 is TGTGCCAGCAGTCCTAGCGGGCACCCAACCACAGATACGCAGTATTTT.

This chain uses TRBV27 with TRBJ1-2, with D tentatively TRBD1 (5 bases). CDR1 is MNHEY and CDR2 is SMNVEV in the germline V gene (reference sequence). CDR3 length: 15 residues. V gave up 2 bases and J gave up 8 bases, with 18 bases separating them. The CDR3 reads CASSLEASLWGGYTF. The CDR3, as DNA: TGTGCCAGCAGTTTAGAGGCCAGCCTTTGGGGGGGCTACACCTTC.

This clonotype was counted at least ten times. The chain is built from TRBV6-4 and TRBJ2-1; D may be TRBD1 or TRBD2 (7 bases each). Looked up from germline, CDR1 is MRHNA and CDR2 is SNTAGT. The CDR3 contains 14 residues. V was trimmed by 6 bases and J by 6 bases, leaving 15 bases between them. In nucleotides, the CDR3 is TGTGCCAGCAGCAGGGGGGGGGCTCTCAATGAGCAGTTCTTC. This encodes CASSRGGALNEQFF.

The chain uses TRBV6-5 and TRBJ2-7, with D maybe TRBD1 (5 bases). There are 13 residues in the CDR3. Germline assignment: CDR1 MNHEY and CDR2 SVGAGI. V lost 4 bases, J lost 0 bases, and 7 bases lay in between. The CDR3 bases are TGTGCCAGCAGTTCTACAGGCTCCTACGAGCAGTACTTC. Translation gives CASSSTGSYEQYF.

The rearrangement joins TRBV3-1 to TRBJ2-7; the D is unclear. CDR3 length: 13 amino acids. Germline values: CDR1 LGHDT, CDR2 YNNKEL (reference sequence). Trimming removed 3 bases from V and 1 base from J, with 7 bases in between. CDR3 coding DNA: TGTGCCAGCAGCCATACGGATTCCTACGAGCAGTACTTC. This codes for CASSHTDSYEQYF.

Turning to this clonotype: A junction boundary mismatches the germline segment, possibly from a read error. The rearrangement joins TRBV10-1 to TRBJ2-4; D possibly matches TRBD1 or TRBD2 (5 bases each). Per germline, CDR1 WNHNN and CDR2 SYGVQD (reference sequence). The CDR3 has 15 residues. This CDR3 reads CGSLPGLRAKDTQYF. The DNA of the CDR3 is TGCGGCAGCTTGCCGGGGCTGAGAGCCAAAGACACGCAGTACTTC.

This clonotype was found once. The V and J genes are TRBV6-5 and TRBJ2-3, with TRBD1 as a possible D gene (6 bases). Gene TRBJ2-1 matches the end of the DNA better, so the J call may be wrong. Germline CDR1 MNHEY, CDR2 SVGAGI. The CDR3 loop spans 14 amino acids. The CDR3 region has the DNA TGTGCCAGCAGATTCCTCTCGGGGACAATGGAGCAGTTCTTC. Its translation: CASRFLSGTMEQFF.

Comment on this clonotype: A clone one base away is much larger, so this may be a read error. This chain uses TRBV11-3 with TRBJ2-1, with no clear D. The V end lost 0 bases, the J end lost 5 bases, and 11 bases lay between the germline ends. The germline CDR1 and CDR2 sequences are SGHNT and YENEEA. This CDR3 region has 15 residues. CDR3 sequence reads: CASSLDAATHNEQFF. CDR3 nucleotide sequence: TGTGCCAGCAGCTTAGATGCAGCGACCCACAATGAGCAGTTCTTC. Based on the CDR3 plus reference TRBV11-3 and TRBJ2-1, the full variable domain is EAGVVQSPRYKIIEKKQPVAFWCNPISGHNTLYWYLQNLGQGPELLIRYENEEAVDDSQLPKDRFSAERLKGVDSTLKIQPAELGDSAVYLCASSLDAATHNEQFFGPGTRLTVL.